This T cell receptor (beta chain) originates from a study of lymphopenia after photon versus proton radiotherapy. Study results and limitations: Only patients who died were analyzed for survival; proton advantage is unproven. A bigger post-nadir fall in TCR diversity correlated inversely with survival time in deceased patients.

The protocol was immunoSEQ multiplex PCR, while the TCRdb copy is restricted to in-frame clones and leaves out a portion. The sample consists of approximately 80,000 clones, 83% of them appearing once. The CDR3 runs 15 residues. V lost 1 base and J lost 4, with 13 bases in between. Germline CDR1 reads SGHVS; CDR2 reads FNYEAQ. Points on this clone: Its antigen is as yet unknown.

Sequenced material: peripheral blood, taken from a patient treated with proton-based radiotherapy. This receptor was identified in a man aged 60-69 years with pancreatic cancer. This sequence joins TRBV7-6 and TRBJ2-5; D is unclear. DNA of the CDR3: TGTGCCAGCAGCTTAGGGACGACCGCGGCAGAGACCCAGTACTTC. As protein: CASSLGTTAAETQYF.